The table lists the clone carrying this TCR beta chain with a few counts. The sample belongs to a study of T-cell reconstitution after alpha-beta-depleted transplantation in children. Researchers prepared the TCRbeta library using unique molecular identifiers, the study reports. MiXCR, applied by TCRdb to the PCR reads, yields one record per CDR3 protein. The sample consists of nearly 550,000 distinct CDR3 sequences, 15% to 20% of them appearing once. Germline-derived CDR1 and CDR2 are DFQATT and SNEGSKA (reference sequence). The CDR3 spans 15 residues. V was cut by 0 bases and J by 5 bases, with 13 bases left in between.

The TCR comes from a human donor who donated a stem cell graft to a child with acute lymphoblastic leukemia. This specimen was PBMCs from the stem cell graft donor, taken from the stem cell graft. The rearrangement links TRBV20-1 to TRBJ2-2, with TRBD1 as a possible D gene (6 bases). CDR3 in amino acids: CSAREGNRETGELFF. The CDR3 bases are TGCAGTGCTAGAGAGGGTAACAGGGAAACCGGGGAGCTGTTTTTT.